Following are 29 T cell receptor beta chains from one sample sequenced in a study of blood T cell repertoires in COVID-19 (dated by TCRdb to about 2020). Library method: the immunoSEQ multiplex PCR assay. Sourced from immuneACCESS, this table was stored by TCRdb with only in-frame sequences that have V and J called. A share of the clones is absent; for the studies checked, an unresolved V gene accounts for under half, and the remainder has no known explanation. The sample includes nearly 15,000 clones, with 88% observed a single time. The top ten clonotypes cover about 9% of the sample. The sequenced sample consisted of peripheral blood. These TCRs come from a human donor in a cohort sampled during active COVID-19.

This chain uses TRBV24-1 with TRBJ2-5, with D hard to call. CDR1 KGHDR and CDR2 SFDVKD come from the germline V gene. Trimming left V 0 bases short and J 5 bases short, with 12 bases between. This CDR3 has 15 amino acids. The CDR3 spells CATSDLFTVEETQYF. The CDR3 DNA sequence: TGTGCCACCAGTGATTTGTTTACAGTCGAGGAGACCCAGTACTTC.

The chain recombines TRBV9 with TRBJ2-1; 9 bases agree with TRBD2. Looked up from germline, CDR1 is SGDLS and CDR2 is YYNGEE. The CDR3 runs to 18 residues. Germline trimming cut 3 bases from V and 5 bases from J; bases unmatched to any gene: 15. CDR3 DNA: TGTGCCAGCAGCGACCCAGCCGGAGCGGGAGGCACAAACAATGAGCAGTTCTTC. Its translation: CASSDPAGAGGTNNEQFF.

This chain connects TRBV12-3 or TRBV12-4 to TRBJ1-5; 7 nucleotides match TRBD1. This CDR3 contains 13 residues. V shed 4 bases, J shed 6 bases, and the junction held 3 bases outside the gene matches. Written as DNA, the CDR3 is TGTGCCAGCAGTTCCCGGGACAGTCAGCCCCAGCATTTT. This codes for CASSSRDSQPQHF.

With respect to this clone: The junction shows a germline mismatch at one end, possibly a read error. The chain recombines TRBV7-7 with TRBJ2-3, with TRBD2 matching over 8 bases. This CDR3 contains 15 residues. Looked up from germline, CDR1 is SSHAT and CDR2 is FNYEAQ (reference sequence). CDR3: CASSLGGLDTDTQYF. In nucleotides, the CDR3 is TGTGCTAGCAGCTTAGGGGGACTAGACACAGATACGCAGTATTTT.

This chain joins TRBV9 and TRBJ1-1, with 8 bases fitting TRBD1. The germline gives CDR1 SGDLS, CDR2 YYNGEE. The CDR3 consists of 15 residues. Trimming took 1 base from V and 6 from J; bases not matched to a gene: 8. CDR3 amino acids: CASSVIIQGGSEAFF. The CDR3 DNA follows: TGTGCCAGCAGCGTAATCATACAGGGGGGGTCTGAAGCTTTCTTT.

The V call is TRBV5-1, the J call TRBJ1-1; a possible D gene is TRBD1 (5 bases). Germline V gene data show CDR1 as SGHRS and CDR2 as YFSETQ. The CDR3 contains 14 residues. Trimming stripped 4 bases from V and 1 base from J, with 11 bases between. CDR3 amino acids: CASSGQGSNTEAFF. The DNA of the CDR3 is TGCGCCAGCAGCGGGCAGGGATCGAACACTGAAGCTTTCTTT.

The table lists this clone with a few counts. This chain connects TRBV4-1 to TRBJ2-1; weak D call: TRBD2 (7 bases). The V end lost 1 base, the J end lost 4 bases, and 11 bases lay between the germline ends. Germline V lookup: CDR1 MGHRA, CDR2 YSYEKL. This CDR3 has 15 amino acids. The DNA for the CDR3 is TGCGCCAGCAGCCAAGGCGGGGGCCCGTACAATGAGCAGTTCTTC. Translation: CASSQGGGPYNEQFF.

The chain carries TRBV18 and TRBJ2-7; weak D call: TRBD2 (5 bases). The germline CDR1 and CDR2 sequences are KGHSH and LQKENI. The CDR3 has 13 residues. Trimming took off 3 bases at V and 0 bases at J, with 6 bases between the two ends. In nucleotides, the CDR3 is TGTGCCAGCTCACCGGGAGACTCCTACGAGCAGTACTTC. Its protein is CASSPGDSYEQYF.

V gene TRBV5-4 combines with J gene TRBJ2-7, with a possible D match to TRBD2 (7 bases). Germline V gene sequence: CDR1 SGHNT, CDR2 YYREEE (reference sequence). V was cut by 0 bases and J by 0 bases, with 13 bases left in between. There are 16 residues in the CDR3. The chain's CDR3 is CASSLGGGGSSYEQYF. As DNA, the CDR3 is TGTGCCAGCAGCTTGGGAGGCGGGGGCAGCTCCTACGAGCAGTACTTC.

This clone has a single count. The chain links TRBV7-3 to TRBJ2-5; D may be TRBD2 (6 bases). CDR3 length equals 15 residues. V was cut by 0 bases and J by 4 bases, with 12 bases left in between. Germline V lookup: CDR1 SGHTA, CDR2 FQGTGA. The CDR3 loop is CASSLTTTSLETQYF. CDR3 bases: TGTGCCAGCAGCTTAACGACGACTAGTTTAGAGACCCAGTACTTC.

CDR3 nucleotide sequence: TGTGCCAGCAGGCCCTTAGAGACAGATACGCAGTATTTT. It codes for CASRPLETDTQYF. V usage is TRBV12-3 or TRBV12-4 and J usage is TRBJ2-3; no clear D gene. The CDR3 contains 13 residues. V was trimmed by 6 bases and J by 3 bases, leaving 10 bases between them.

The CDR3 DNA follows: TGTGCCACCAGTGCTTACAGAGCCTCTAGCACAGATACGCAGTATTTT. This translates into CATSAYRASSTDTQYF. J is TRBJ2-3 and V is TRBV24-1, with D hard to call. V was shortened by 5 bases and J by 0 bases, with 14 bases between the two germline ends. Germline assignment: CDR1 KGHDR and CDR2 SFDVKD. The CDR3 length is 16 residues.

CDR3 amino acids: CASRETSGTFHEQFF. The CDR3 nucleotides are TGTGCCAGCAGAGAGACTAGCGGGACGTTTCATGAGCAGTTCTTC. V is TRBV6-5 and J is TRBJ2-1; the match to TRBD2 covers 11 bases. The CDR3 runs 15 residues. Germline V gives CDR1 MNHEY, CDR2 SVGAGI. Unmatched junction bases numbered 9, after V lost 6 bases and J lost 8 bases.

The table lists this clone with a few counts. The rearrangement uses TRBV6-6 and TRBJ1-2; 8 nucleotides match TRBD1. The CDR3 contains 12 residues. With 8 bases clipped from V and 6 bases from J, the junction kept 5 bases outside the gene matches. CDR1 MNHNY and CDR2 SVGAGI come from the germline V gene (reference sequence). The CDR3 sequence is CASVGRGHGYTF. The CDR3 nucleotides are TGTGCCAGCGTAGGCAGGGGGCATGGCTACACCTTC.

The chain couples TRBV10-3 to TRBJ1-6; possible D gene TRBD1, 5 bases. The CDR3 is 13 amino acids. Trimming cost V 4 bases and J 6 bases, with 7 bases left between them. The germline CDR1 and CDR2 sequences are ENHRY and SYGVKD. The CDR3 reads CAISAGGNSPLHF. In nucleotides, the CDR3 is TGTGCCATCAGTGCCGGGGGTAATTCACCCCTCCACTTT.

The sample holds one count of this clone. V usage is TRBV27 and J usage is TRBJ2-7; 11 bases fit TRBD1. This CDR3 has 14 residues. The J segment lost 2 bases and the V segment lost 4 bases, leaving 1 base of the junction unmatched. Germline V gene sequence: CDR1 MNHEY, CDR2 SMNVEV (reference sequence). CDR3 protein: CASSWGQGAYEQYF. CDR3 in DNA: TGTGCCAGCAGTTGGGGACAGGGGGCCTACGAGCAGTACTTC.

In its sample, this clone was seen once. The CDR3 loop reads CASSALQGEYTGELFF. The CDR3 nucleotides read TGTGCCAGCAGCGCCCTCCAGGGGGAGTACACCGGGGAGCTGTTTTTT. The rearrangement links TRBV9 to TRBJ2-2; TRBD1 matches 7 bases. CDR1 and CDR2 from the germline V gene are SGDLS and YYNGEE. The CDR3 length is 16 residues. V lost 3 bases, J lost 3 bases, and 8 bases stayed unmatched.

In this sample, this clone turned up once. The J gene is TRBJ1-2, the V gene TRBV5-1, with D maybe TRBD1 (6 bases). The V end was cut by 4 bases, the J end by 4 bases, with 11 bases between. The CDR3 has 13 residues. Germline CDR1 reads SGHRS; CDR2 reads YFSETQ. The CDR3 DNA reads as TGCGCCAGCAGCCTCGGACAGAGCTATGGCTACACCTTC. Encoded protein: CASSLGQSYGYTF.

This rearrangement joins TRBV11-2 to TRBJ2-1; the D is unclear. Germline V gene sequence: CDR1 SGHAT, CDR2 FQNNGV. V was pared by 5 bases and J by 6 bases, with 8 bases between. This CDR3 region has 12 residues. Here the CDR3 DNA reads TGTGCCAGCAGCCGTTACTCCAATGAGCAGTTCTTC. Translation: CASSRYSNEQFF.

This clone has only one observation. V and J are TRBV2 and TRBJ2-7; TRBD2 matches at 8 bases. Germline lookup yields CDR1 SNHLY and CDR2 FYNNEI. J gave up 4 bases and V 7 bases, and 18 bases lay outside the gene matches. The CDR3 has 17 amino acids. CDR3 nucleotides: TGTGCCAGCACCATATCTGGGCTCACTAGCGGAAAATACGAGCAGTACTTC. Residues: CASTISGLTSGKYEQYF.

The chain links TRBV28 to TRBJ1-5; D uncertain. The CDR3 consists of 19 residues. Trimming took 4 bases from V and 0 from J, leaving 22 bases between them. Looked up from germline, CDR1 is MDHEN and CDR2 is SYDVKM. The CDR3 DNA reads as TGTGCCAGCAGTTCCTTTAACCCAAACAAGATTCATAGCAATCAGCCCCAGCATTTT. Protein product: CASSSFNPNKIHSNQPQHF. Variable domain in full (rest from reference TRBV28 and TRBJ1-5): DVKVTQSSRYLVKRTGEKVFLECVQDMDHENMFWYRQDPGLGLRLIYFSYDVKMKEKGDIPEGYSVSREKKERFSLILESASTNQTSMYLCASSSFNPNKIHSNQPQHFGDGTRLSIL.

This clone showed up just a few times. CDR3 sequence: CARSKDLRVTYEQYF. The CDR3 DNA is TGTGCCAGAAGCAAAGACTTGAGAGTCACCTACGAGCAGTACTTC. The V call is TRBV5-3, the J call TRBJ2-7; the D is unclear. TRBV5-3 is identified as an open reading frame with a role that is uncertain. The CDR3 consists of 15 residues. Trimming shortened V by 4 bases and J by 2 bases, and 16 bases separated the two germline ends.

The rearrangement joins TRBV6-5 to TRBJ2-1; tentative D call: TRBD2 (6 bases). CDR1 is MNHEY, CDR2 SVGAGI, per germline. V was cut by 0 bases and J by 5 bases, with 11 bases left in between. CDR3 size: 15 residues. CDR3 sequence (DNA): TGTGCCAGCAGTTACTCGCCTAGCGTAGACAATGAGCAGTTCTTC. This gives the protein CASSYSPSVDNEQFF.

This sequence joins TRBV2 and TRBJ2-3; 8 bases are a match to TRBD2. Per germline, CDR1 SNHLY and CDR2 FYNNEI. The CDR3 runs 15 residues. The trim removed 4 bases at V and 1 base at J, leaving 4 bases unmatched. The CDR3 DNA is TGTGCCAGCAGTGGGGCGGGAGGTCGCACAGATACGCAGTATTTT. This sequence encodes CASSGAGGRTDTQYF.

The J gene is TRBJ2-7, the V gene TRBV5-4; 14 bases align to TRBD2. CDR1 and CDR2 (germline): SGHNT, YYREEE (reference sequence). The CDR3 spans 16 residues. After removal of 4 bases from V and 4 bases from J, the junction contained 7 bases not matched to a gene. The CDR3 DNA sequence: TGTGCCAGCAGCCCTGGGACTAGCGGGAGTGTTTACGAGCAGTACTTC. Amino acid sequence: CASSPGTSGSVYEQYF.

The chain has TRBV3-1 (or the pseudogene TRBV3-2) and TRBJ2-5, with TRBD2 identical over 8 bases. The ends lost 4 bases at V and 5 bases at J; junction bases unmatched: 3. Per the germline V gene, CDR1 is LGHDT and CDR2 is YNNKEL (reference sequence). This CDR3 contains 13 residues. The CDR3: CASSPGGRETQYF. CDR3 coding DNA: TGTGCCAGCAGCCCGGGGGGGAGGGAGACCCAGTACTTC.

The V call is TRBV6-5, the J call TRBJ2-7; 8 nucleotides align to TRBD1. The CDR3 contains 12 residues. The ends lost 10 bases at V and 2 bases at J; junction bases unmatched: 4. The germline V gene has CDR1 MNHEY and CDR2 SVGAGI. The CDR3 DNA reads TGTGCCAACGGACAGGGCACCTACGAGCAGTACTTC. Translation gives CANGQGTYEQYF.

The chain is built from TRBV9 and TRBJ2-3, with 7 positions matching TRBD2. With 4 bases clipped from V and 1 base from J, the junction kept 6 bases outside the gene matches. The CDR3 consists of 15 residues. The V gene's germline CDR1 is SGDLS and CDR2 YYNGEE. CDR3 protein: CASSPRLAGTDTQYF. CDR3 coding DNA: TGTGCCAGCAGCCCCAGACTAGCAGGCACAGATACGCAGTATTTT.

The chain couples TRBV9 to TRBJ2-1; 13 nucleotides line up with TRBD2. This CDR3 has 15 residues. The V gene end was trimmed by 3 bases and the J gene end by 7 bases; junction bases not matched to a gene: 4. Germline CDR1 is SGDLS and CDR2 is YYNGEE. The CDR3 DNA is TGTGCCAGCAGCGGGACTAGCGGGAGAGTTAATGAGCAGTTCTTC. This codes for CASSGTSGRVNEQFF.